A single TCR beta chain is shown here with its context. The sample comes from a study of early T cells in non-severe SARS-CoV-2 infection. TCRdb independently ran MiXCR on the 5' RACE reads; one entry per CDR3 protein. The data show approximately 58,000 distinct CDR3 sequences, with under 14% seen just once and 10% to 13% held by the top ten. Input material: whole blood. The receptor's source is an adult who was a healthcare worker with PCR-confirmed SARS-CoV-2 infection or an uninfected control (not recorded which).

The CDR3 protein is CASSQTPYTGELFF. DNA for the CDR3: TGTGCCAGCAGCCAGACCCCATACACCGGGGAGCTGTTTTTT. The V gene is TRBV3-1, the J gene TRBJ2-2, with unresolved D. The CDR3 extends over 14 amino acids. CDR1 and CDR2 from the germline V gene are LGHDT and YNNKEL (reference sequence). V lost 3 bases and J 3 bases, leaving 8 bases between the germline ends.